This entry lists 30 T cell receptor beta chains sequenced from one sample in a study of shared clonotypes between healthy human individuals. TCRdb's copy holds only in-frame clones and misses some; the assay was immunoSEQ multiplex PCR. The table includes around 2.1 million clones, around 95% detected once. The sample taken for sequencing was naive CD4+ T cells sorted from blood. The subset: CD45RA+ positively selected. These receptors were obtained from a man younger than 30 in good health.

This rearrangement joins TRBV25-1 to TRBJ2-5, with 7 bases lining up with TRBD1. Germline assignment: CDR1 MGHDK and CDR2 SYGVNS. The CDR3 covers 13 residues. V lost 6 bases and J lost 4; bases outside the gene matches: 5. The DNA for the CDR3 is TGTGCCAGCAGGCTCACAGGGGCAGAGACCCAGTACTTC. It specifies CASRLTGAETQYF.

As DNA, the CDR3 is TGTGCCATCATGTCAGGGGGGAACGGGAGAACAGATACGCAGTATTTT. Its translation is CAIMSGGNGRTDTQYF. The V call is TRBV10-3, the J call TRBJ2-3; TRBD1 might be the D (7 bases). The CDR3 has 16 residues. Germline V gene data show CDR1 as ENHRY and CDR2 as SYGVKD. Trimming removed 7 bases at V and 3 bases at J, with 20 bases between.

Note on this clone: Other DNA sequences within the sample encode an identical CDR3. The chain carries TRBV6-5 and TRBJ1-1, with D perhaps matching TRBD1 (5 bases). Trimming left V 8 bases short and J 0 bases short, with 7 bases between. The CDR3 length is 12 residues. From germline, CDR1 is MNHEY and CDR2 SVGAGI. This CDR3 reads CASGTVNTEAFF. Here the CDR3 DNA reads TGTGCCAGCGGGACGGTGAACACTGAAGCTTTCTTT.

The chain uses TRBV2 and TRBJ1-2; a weak D match, TRBD1 (5 bases). V lost 6 bases, J lost 12 bases, and 14 bases lay in between. This CDR3 is 11 amino acids long. Germline V gene lookup returns CDR1 SNHLY and CDR2 FYNNEI. CDR3 nucleotides: TGTGCCAGCAGACAGGTAGTCGGGGACACCTTC. Protein sequence: CASRQVVGDTF.

The chain combines TRBV19 with TRBJ1-5; the match to TRBD1 covers 8 bases. Germline lookup yields CDR1 LNHDA and CDR2 SQIVND (reference sequence). The V gene end was trimmed by 6 bases and the J gene end by 2 bases; junction bases not matched to a gene: 6. CDR3 length: 15 amino acids. CDR3: CASRTGVFGNQPQHF. The CDR3 DNA reads TGTGCCAGTAGGACAGGGGTTTTCGGCAATCAGCCCCAGCATTTT.

J is TRBJ1-5 and V is TRBV7-2; D uncertain. Germline V lookup: CDR1 SGHTA, CDR2 FQGNSA. Trimming cost V 2 bases and J 2 bases, with 13 bases left between them. The CDR3 loop spans 16 amino acids. CDR3: CASSLRTPSGNQPQHF. DNA for the CDR3: TGTGCCAGCAGCTTAAGGACTCCATCTGGCAATCAGCCCCAGCATTTT.

This clone was found once. V gene TRBV6-1 combines with J gene TRBJ2-5; D might be TRBD2 (6 bases). V was shortened by 5 bases and J by 4 bases, with 14 bases between the two germline ends. The CDR3 is 14 amino acids. The V gene's germline CDR1 is MNHNS and CDR2 SASEGT. CDR3 residues: CASSRTIGSETQYF. For the CDR3, the DNA is TGTGCCAGCAGTCGGACTATCGGCTCAGAGACCCAGTACTTC.

As to this clone: This same CDR3 is encoded by further DNA sequences in the sample. The chain uses TRBV20-1 and TRBJ2-5; D is ambiguous. Trimming shortened V by 0 bases and J by 5 bases, and 4 bases separated the two germline ends. The CDR3 length is 11 residues. The V gene's germline CDR1 is DFQATT and CDR2 SNEGSKA (reference sequence). The DNA of the CDR3 is TGCAGTGCTAGAGAGGGTGAGACCCAGTACTTC. It codes for CSAREGETQYF.

This clone appeared a single time. This CDR3 is also generated by other DNA sequences in the sample. The chain links TRBV5-1 to TRBJ1-1; a possible D gene is TRBD1 (5 bases). Germline V lookup: CDR1 SGHRS, CDR2 YFSETQ. Trimming took off 2 bases at V and 2 bases at J, with 10 bases between the two ends. This CDR3 has 14 residues. This chain's CDR3 is CASSFQGANTEAFF. The CDR3 DNA sequence: TGCGCCAGCAGCTTCCAAGGGGCCAACACTGAAGCTTTCTTT.

This clone showed up just once. V usage is TRBV30 and J usage is TRBJ1-3; D not certain. The V end lost 3 bases, the J end lost 0 bases, and 9 bases lay between the germline ends. The CDR3 is made up of 14 amino acids. The germline V gene encodes CDR1 GTSNPN and CDR2 SVGIG (reference sequence). The CDR3 reads CAWSSASSGNTIYF. Written as DNA, the CDR3 is TGTGCCTGGAGCTCGGCCTCCTCTGGAAACACCATATATTTT. The whole variable domain, remainder taken from reference TRBV30 and TRBJ1-3, is SQTIHQWPATLVQPVGSPLSLECTVEGTSNPNLYWYRQAAGRGLQLLFYSVGIGQISSEVPQNLSASRPQDRQFILSSKKLLLSDSGFYLCAWSSASSGNTIYFGEGSWLTVV.

The chain recombines TRBV19 with TRBJ2-2, with 8 bases fitting TRBD2. V trimming: 7 bases; J trimming: 0 bases; junction bases outside the gene matches: 4. Germline CDR1 is LNHDA and CDR2 is SQIVND (reference sequence). The CDR3 spans 15 residues. The CDR3 loop is CASNRLAPNTGELFF. Here the CDR3 DNA reads TGTGCCAGTAACCGACTAGCGCCGAACACCGGGGAGCTGTTTTTT.

CDR3 in DNA: TGTGCCAGCAGCTCGGGACAGGGACGAGAAAAACTGTTTTTT. This encodes CASSSGQGREKLFF. The J gene is TRBJ1-4, the V gene TRBV5-6; 9 bases line up with TRBD1. The CDR3 is made up of 14 amino acids. Germline assignment: CDR1 SGHDT and CDR2 YYEEEE. Trimming cost V 3 bases and J 8 bases; bases outside gene matches: 5. Combining the CDR3 with reference TRBV5-6 and TRBJ1-4 gives the whole variable domain DAGVTQSPTHLIKTRGQQVTLRCSPKSGHDTVSWYQQALGQGPQFIFQYYEEEERQRGNFPDRFSGHQFPNYSSELNVNALLLGDSALYLCASSSGQGREKLFFGSGTQLSVL.

The rearrangement joins TRBV5-4 to TRBJ2-2, with unresolved D. This CDR3 contains 16 residues. V lost 0 bases to trimming and J lost 5 bases, with 14 bases between them. From germline, CDR1 is SGHNT and CDR2 YYREEE (reference sequence). The CDR3, as DNA: TGTGCCAGCAGCTTGGGTGGCGGACGTGGAACCGGGGAGCTGTTTTTT. Its protein product is CASSLGGGRGTGELFF.

The rearrangement joins TRBV29-1 to TRBJ2-5, with TRBD2 matching over 11 bases. V lost 5 bases, J lost 5 bases, and 1 base stayed unmatched. The CDR3 covers 12 residues. The germline CDR1 and CDR2 sequences are SQVTM and ANQGSEA. The DNA for the CDR3 is TGCAGCGTTACTAGCGGGAGTGAGACCCAGTACTTC. It translates to CSVTSGSETQYF. Together with reference TRBV29-1 and TRBJ2-5, the CDR3 gives the full variable domain: SAVISQKPSRDICQRGTSLTIQCQVDSQVTMMFWYRQQPGQSLTLIATANQGSEATYESGFVIDKFPISRPNLTFSTLTVSNMSPEDSSIYLCSVTSGSETQYFGPGTRLLVL.

V usage is TRBV6-6 and J usage is TRBJ2-5; possible D gene TRBD1, 6 bases. Trimming removed 11 bases at V and 2 bases at J, with 18 bases between. The CDR3 is made up of 14 amino acids. Germline CDR1 MNHNY, CDR2 SVGAGI (reference sequence). The CDR3 loop reads CASHRVPLQETQYF. The CDR3, as DNA: TGTGCCTCACACAGGGTACCCCTACAAGAGACCCAGTACTTC.

The V call is TRBV7-8, the J call TRBJ2-7; a weak D match, TRBD2 (5 bases). The CDR3 runs to 15 residues. The V gene lost 5 bases and the J gene lost 1 base, with 15 bases spanning the gap. Germline V gene data show CDR1 as SGHVS and CDR2 as FQNEAQ. The CDR3: CASSRGRTGSYEQYF. For the CDR3, the DNA is TGTGCCAGCAGCCGCGGGCGGACGGGGTCCTACGAGCAGTACTTC.

Points on this clone: The same CDR3 is also encoded by other DNA sequences in this sample. J is TRBJ1-6 and V is TRBV19, with unresolved D. Trimming took 4 bases from V and 0 from J, leaving 7 bases between them. This CDR3 has 15 amino acids. Germline V CDR1 and CDR2: LNHDA, SQIVND (reference sequence). In nucleotides, the CDR3 is TGTGCCAGTAGTACTCAGAGCTCCTATAATTCACCCCTCCACTTT. Amino acid sequence: CASSTQSSYNSPLHF.

The chain recombines TRBV5-4 with TRBJ2-7, with TRBD2 matching 7 bases. The CDR3 has 15 amino acids. Germline values: CDR1 SGHNT, CDR2 YYREEE (reference sequence). The V and J ends lost 4 bases and 1 base, in that order; junction bases with no gene match: 8. The CDR3 here is CASSLGLGTSYEQYF. The CDR3 DNA sequence: TGTGCCAGCAGCCTCGGACTAGGTACATCCTACGAGCAGTACTTC.

The genes are TRBV5-4 and TRBJ2-5, with a weak D call TRBD2 (5 bases). CDR1 and CDR2 (germline): SGHNT, YYREEE (reference sequence). V gave up 2 bases and J gave up 4 bases, with 12 bases separating them. The CDR3 length is 14 residues. The CDR3 DNA is TGTGCCAGCAGCTTTAGAGGGCTACTAGAGACCCAGTACTTC. This codes for CASSFRGLLETQYF.

The chain is built from TRBV2 and TRBJ1-6, with D uncertain. Trimming took 2 bases from V and 9 from J, leaving 14 bases between them. Germline lookup yields CDR1 SNHLY and CDR2 FYNNEI. The CDR3 consists of 15 residues. CDR3 in amino acids: CASSEQAGTASPLHF. CDR3 bases: TGTGCCAGCAGTGAACAAGCGGGCACAGCTTCACCCCTCCACTTT.

The V gene is TRBV29-1, the J gene TRBJ1-1; D possibly corresponds to TRBD1 (6 bases). From germline, CDR1 is SQVTM and CDR2 ANQGSEA. This CDR3 has 14 amino acids. V gave up 0 bases and J gave up 0 bases, with 8 bases separating them. In nucleotides, the CDR3 is TGCAGCGTTGAAGAAGGACAGCTGAACACTGAAGCTTTCTTT. Protein: CSVEEGQLNTEAFF.

The chain's CDR3 is CATGRGNIQYF. CDR3 nucleotides: TGTGCCACCGGACGGGGAAACATTCAGTACTTC. The rearrangement joins TRBV6-5 to TRBJ2-4; TRBD2 might be the D (5 bases). Trimming took 10 bases from V and 6 from J, leaving 10 bases between them. Per germline, CDR1 MNHEY and CDR2 SVGAGI. This CDR3 region has 11 residues.

This chain uses TRBV6-6 with TRBJ2-1; D gene unclear. Trimming took 5 bases from V and 5 from J, leaving 10 bases between them. Looked up from germline, CDR1 is MNHNY and CDR2 is SVGAGI (reference sequence). This CDR3 is 13 amino acids long. CDR3 residues: CASSKTADNEQFF. The CDR3 DNA follows: TGTGCCAGCAGTAAGACTGCCGACAATGAGCAGTTCTTC.

This chain connects TRBV10-3 to TRBJ2-6; D is possibly TRBD2 (5 bases). The CDR3 has 17 residues. The V end lost 3 bases, the J end lost 0 bases, and 12 bases lay between the germline ends. Germline V CDR1 and CDR2: ENHRY, SYGVKD. The CDR3 nucleotides read TGTGCCATCAGTGAATCGGGGTTACCCTCTGGGGCCAACGTCCTGACTTTC. It codes for CAISESGLPSGANVLTF.

The CDR3 loop reads CSVGGGQSYNEQFF. The CDR3, as DNA: TGCAGCGTTGGTGGGGGACAATCCTACAATGAGCAGTTCTTC. This rearrangement joins TRBV29-1 to TRBJ2-1; tentative D call: TRBD1 (6 bases). V was cut by 4 bases and J by 1 base, with 11 bases left in between. Germline lookup yields CDR1 SQVTM and CDR2 ANQGSEA. There are 14 residues in the CDR3.

This chain's CDR3 is CASSLQGMSYEQYF. The CDR3 DNA reads as TGTGCCAGCAGCCTCCAGGGTATGTCCTACGAGCAGTACTTC. The rearrangement links TRBV14 to TRBJ2-7, with D maybe TRBD1 (5 bases). The V gene lost 4 bases and the J gene lost 1 base, with 11 bases spanning the gap. This CDR3 spans 14 amino acids. The germline V gene encodes CDR1 SGHDN and CDR2 FVKESK. Full variable domain (rest looked up from reference TRBV14 and TRBJ2-7): EAGVTQFPSHSVIEKGQTVTLRCDPISGHDNLYWYRRVMGKEIKFLLHFVKESKQDESGMPNNRFLAERTGGTYSTLKVQPAELEDSGVYFCASSLQGMSYEQYFGPGTRLTVT.

This chain connects TRBV14 to TRBJ1-6; D may be TRBD1 (6 bases). The CDR3 consists of 16 residues. V was shortened by 4 bases and J by 0 bases, with 10 bases between the two germline ends. Germline CDR1 SGHDN, CDR2 FVKESK. The CDR3 sequence is CASSPDSNSYNSPLHF. The CDR3 DNA reads as TGTGCCAGCAGCCCGGACAGCAACTCCTATAATTCACCCCTCCACTTT.

This clone has a single count. V usage is TRBV19 and J usage is TRBJ1-1; no definite D call. V lost 2 bases and J 5 bases, leaving 9 bases between the germline ends. The CDR3 is made up of 13 amino acids. Germline V CDR1 and CDR2: LNHDA, SQIVND (reference sequence). The CDR3 sequence is CASSIPQRTEAFF. CDR3 in DNA: TGTGCCAGTAGTATACCCCAACGGACTGAAGCTTTCTTT.

The CDR3 here is CASSPWTGVTEAFF. The CDR3 DNA reads as TGTGCCAGCAGCCCATGGACAGGGGTGACTGAAGCTTTCTTT. This chain links TRBV7-9 with TRBJ1-1; 9 bases are a match to TRBD1. This CDR3 has 14 residues. Germline-derived CDR1 and CDR2 are SEHNR and FQNEAQ (reference sequence). J gave up 5 bases and V 5 bases, and 6 bases lay outside the gene matches.

V is TRBV28 and J is TRBJ2-7; 7 nucleotides match TRBD1. The CDR3 consists of 15 residues. Looked up from germline, CDR1 is MDHEN and CDR2 is SYDVKM. Trimming at V came to 3 bases and at J to 4 bases, leaving 9 bases not matched to a gene. The DNA of the CDR3 is TGTGCCAGCAGTTTCAGGGGGACCCATCAATACGAGCAGTACTTC. Its translation is CASSFRGTHQYEQYF. The full variable domain, with the rest looked up from reference TRBV28 and TRBJ2-7, is DVKVTQSSRYLVKRTGEKVFLECVQDMDHENMFWYRQDPGLGLRLIYFSYDVKMKEKGDIPEGYSVSREKKERFSLILESASTNQTSMYLCASSFRGTHQYEQYFGPGTRLTVT.